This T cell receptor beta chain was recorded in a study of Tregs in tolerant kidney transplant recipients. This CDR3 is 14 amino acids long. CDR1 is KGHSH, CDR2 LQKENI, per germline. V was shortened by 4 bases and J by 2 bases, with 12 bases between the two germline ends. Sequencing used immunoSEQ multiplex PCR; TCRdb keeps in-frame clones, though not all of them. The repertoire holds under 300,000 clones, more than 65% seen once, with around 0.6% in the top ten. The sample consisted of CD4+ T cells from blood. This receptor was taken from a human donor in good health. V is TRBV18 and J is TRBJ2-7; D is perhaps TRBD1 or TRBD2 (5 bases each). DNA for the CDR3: TGTGCCAGCTCACTACAGGACTTTACCTACGAGCAGTACTTC. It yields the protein CASSLQDFTYEQYF.